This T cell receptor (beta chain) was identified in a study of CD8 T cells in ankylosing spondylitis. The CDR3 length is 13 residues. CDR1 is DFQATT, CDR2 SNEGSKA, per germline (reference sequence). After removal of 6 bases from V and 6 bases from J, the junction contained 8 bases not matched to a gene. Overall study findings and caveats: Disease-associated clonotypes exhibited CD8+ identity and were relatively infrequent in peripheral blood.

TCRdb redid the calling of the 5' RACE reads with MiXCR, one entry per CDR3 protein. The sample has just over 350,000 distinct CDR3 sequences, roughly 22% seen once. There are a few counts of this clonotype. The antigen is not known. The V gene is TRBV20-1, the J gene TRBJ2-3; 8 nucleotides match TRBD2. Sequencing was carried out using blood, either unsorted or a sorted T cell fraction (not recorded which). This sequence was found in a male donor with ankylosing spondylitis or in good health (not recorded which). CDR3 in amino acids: CSAHGGGGDTQYF. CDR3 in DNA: TGCAGTGCACACGGGGGGGGCGGTGATACGCAGTATTTT.